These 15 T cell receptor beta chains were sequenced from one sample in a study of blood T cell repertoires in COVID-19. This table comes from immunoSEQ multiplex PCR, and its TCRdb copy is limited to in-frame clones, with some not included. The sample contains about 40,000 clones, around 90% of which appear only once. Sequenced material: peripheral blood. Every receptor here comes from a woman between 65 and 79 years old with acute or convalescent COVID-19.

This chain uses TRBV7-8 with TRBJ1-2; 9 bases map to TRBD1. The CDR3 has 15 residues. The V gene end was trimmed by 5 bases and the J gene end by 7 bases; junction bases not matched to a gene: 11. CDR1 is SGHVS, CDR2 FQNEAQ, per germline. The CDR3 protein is CASSQRDRAIGGYTF. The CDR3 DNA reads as TGTGCCAGCAGCCAACGGGACAGGGCAATCGGTGGCTACACCTTC. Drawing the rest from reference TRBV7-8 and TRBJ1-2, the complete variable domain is GAGVSQSPRYKVAKRGQDVALRCDPISGHVSLFWYQQALGQGPEFLTYFQNEAQLDKSGLPSDRFFAERPEGSVSTLKIQRTQQEDSAVYLCASSQRDRAIGGYTFGSGTRLTVV.

In DNA form, the CDR3 reads TGTGCCAGCAGCCAAGTCGGGGAACCTTCTAGCGGGGCCATGAATGAGCAGTTCTTC. Translating it yields CASSQVGEPSSGAMNEQFF. The chain couples TRBV3-1 (or the pseudogene TRBV3-2) to TRBJ2-1, with 9 bases that match TRBD2. The CDR3 extends over 19 amino acids. Trimming cost V 1 base and J 7 bases; bases outside gene matches: 17. Germline-derived CDR1 and CDR2 are LGHDT and YNNKEL (reference sequence).

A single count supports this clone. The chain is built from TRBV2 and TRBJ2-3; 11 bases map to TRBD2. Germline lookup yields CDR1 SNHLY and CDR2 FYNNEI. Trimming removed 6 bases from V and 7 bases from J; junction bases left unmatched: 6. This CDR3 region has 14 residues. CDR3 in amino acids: CASRVLAGEHTQYF. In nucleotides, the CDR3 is TGTGCCAGCAGAGTACTAGCGGGGGAGCATACGCAGTATTTT.

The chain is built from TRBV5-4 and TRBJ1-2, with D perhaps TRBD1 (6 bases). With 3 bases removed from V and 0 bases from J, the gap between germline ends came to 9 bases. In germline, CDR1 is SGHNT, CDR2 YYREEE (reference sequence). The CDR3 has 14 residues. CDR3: CASSYGQSNYGYTF. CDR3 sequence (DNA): TGTGCCAGCAGCTATGGACAGTCTAACTATGGCTACACCTTC.

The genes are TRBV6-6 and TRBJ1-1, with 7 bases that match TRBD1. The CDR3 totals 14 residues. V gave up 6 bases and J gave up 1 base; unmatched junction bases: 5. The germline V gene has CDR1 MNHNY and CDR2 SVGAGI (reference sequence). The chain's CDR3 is CASRATGENTEAFF. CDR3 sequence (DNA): TGTGCCAGCAGGGCTACAGGGGAGAACACTGAAGCTTTCTTT.

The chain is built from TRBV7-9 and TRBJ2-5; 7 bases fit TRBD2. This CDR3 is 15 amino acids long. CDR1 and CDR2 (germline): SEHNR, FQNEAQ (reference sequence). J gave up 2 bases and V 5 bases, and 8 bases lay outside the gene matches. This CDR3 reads CASSRGGTTQETQYF. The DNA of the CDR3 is TGTGCCAGCAGCAGGGGTGGGACTACTCAAGAGACCCAGTACTTC.

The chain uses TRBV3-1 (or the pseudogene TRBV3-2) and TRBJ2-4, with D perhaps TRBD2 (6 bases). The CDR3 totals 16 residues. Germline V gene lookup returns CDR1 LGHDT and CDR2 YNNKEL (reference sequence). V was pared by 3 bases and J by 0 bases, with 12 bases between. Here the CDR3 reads CASSQRRGLAKNIQYF. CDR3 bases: TGTGCCAGCAGCCAGCGGCGGGGACTAGCCAAAAACATTCAGTACTTC.

The CDR3 DNA reads as TGTGCCTGGAGCCTAGGCGGGGGAACAGATACGCAGTATTTT. Translated: CAWSLGGGTDTQYF. This chain joins TRBV30 and TRBJ2-3; 7 nucleotides line up with TRBD2. V dropped 3 bases and J dropped 3; count of bases not matched to a gene: 6. Germline V lookup: CDR1 GTSNPN, CDR2 SVGIG (reference sequence). The CDR3 covers 14 residues.

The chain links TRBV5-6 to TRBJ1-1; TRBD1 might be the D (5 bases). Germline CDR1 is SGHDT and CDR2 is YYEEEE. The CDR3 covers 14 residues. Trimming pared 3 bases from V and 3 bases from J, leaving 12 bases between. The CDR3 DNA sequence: TGTGCCAGCAGCTCCGCAGGGTCTCACACTGAAGCTTTCTTT. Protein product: CASSSAGSHTEAFF.

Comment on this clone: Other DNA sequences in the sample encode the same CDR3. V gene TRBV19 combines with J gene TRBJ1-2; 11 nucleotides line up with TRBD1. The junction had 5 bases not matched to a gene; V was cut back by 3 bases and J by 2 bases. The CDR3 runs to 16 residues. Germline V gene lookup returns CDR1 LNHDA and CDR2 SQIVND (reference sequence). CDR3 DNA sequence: TGTGCCAGTAGTATCGGGGGGACAGGGGGGAACTATGGCTACACCTTC. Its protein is CASSIGGTGGNYGYTF.

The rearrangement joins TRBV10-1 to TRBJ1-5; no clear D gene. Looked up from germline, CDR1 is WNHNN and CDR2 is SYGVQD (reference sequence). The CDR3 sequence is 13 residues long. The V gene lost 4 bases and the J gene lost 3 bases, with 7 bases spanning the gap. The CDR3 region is CASSAQVNQPQHF. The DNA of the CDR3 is TGCGCCAGCAGTGCACAAGTCAATCAGCCCCAGCATTTT.

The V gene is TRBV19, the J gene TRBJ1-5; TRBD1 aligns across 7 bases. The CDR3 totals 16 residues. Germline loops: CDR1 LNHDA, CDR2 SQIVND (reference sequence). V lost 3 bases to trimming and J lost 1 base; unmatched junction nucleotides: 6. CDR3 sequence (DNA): TGTGCCAGTAGTATTTTTTCGGGACAGAGCAATCAGCCCCAGCATTTT. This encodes CASSIFSGQSNQPQHF.

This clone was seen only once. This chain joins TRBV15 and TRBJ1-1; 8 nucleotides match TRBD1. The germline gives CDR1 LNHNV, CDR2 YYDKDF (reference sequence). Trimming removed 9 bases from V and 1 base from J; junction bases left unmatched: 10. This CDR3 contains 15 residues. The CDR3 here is CATQTGGQKNTEAFF. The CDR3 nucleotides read TGTGCCACGCAAACAGGGGGACAGAAGAACACTGAAGCTTTCTTT.

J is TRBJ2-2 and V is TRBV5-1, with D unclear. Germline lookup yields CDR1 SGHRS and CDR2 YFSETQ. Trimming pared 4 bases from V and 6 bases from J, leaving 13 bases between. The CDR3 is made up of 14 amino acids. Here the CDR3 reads CASSRLQAPGELFF. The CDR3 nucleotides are TGCGCCAGCAGCCGCCTCCAAGCCCCCGGGGAGCTGTTTTTT.

The CDR3 DNA follows: TGTGCCAGCAGCTTAAACATATACGTCACCGGGGAGCTGTTTTTT. It encodes CASSLNIYVTGELFF. V usage is TRBV11-3 and J usage is TRBJ2-2; D is undetermined. V was shortened by 2 bases and J by 4 bases, with 11 bases between the two germline ends. The CDR3 has 15 residues. Per the germline V gene, CDR1 is SGHNT and CDR2 is YENEEA. The complete variable domain, with remaining parts taken from reference TRBV11-3 and TRBJ2-2, reads EAGVVQSPRYKIIEKKQPVAFWCNPISGHNTLYWYLQNLGQGPELLIRYENEEAVDDSQLPKDRFSAERLKGVDSTLKIQPAELGDSAVYLCASSLNIYVTGELFFGEGSRLTVL.